The 20 T cell receptor beta chains below were found in one sample sequenced in a study of patients and donors after allogeneic stem cell transplantation. One entry per CDR3 protein, called by TCRdb with MiXCR from the RT-PCR reads. The sample records over 10,000 distinct CDR3 sequences, approximately 25% being singletons. Material for sequencing was blood, either unsorted or a sorted T cell fraction (not recorded which). All receptors derive from a human donor who was either an allogeneic HSCT recipient or a stem cell or donor lymphocyte infusion donor (not recorded which). It is not recorded whose cells these are; they may come from a transplant donor.

This sequence joins TRBV30 and TRBJ1-3, with 7 positions matching TRBD1. The CDR3 runs 13 residues. V lost 8 bases and J lost 3; bases outside the gene matches: 7. Germline assignment: CDR1 GTSNPN and CDR2 SVGIG (reference sequence). Written as DNA, the CDR3 is TGTGCCGGTTCGACAGGGATTGGAAACACCATATATTTT. It is translated as CAGSTGIGNTIYF.

The chain uses TRBV29-1 and TRBJ1-1; D is unresolved. Looked up from germline, CDR1 is SQVTM and CDR2 is ANQGSEA. This CDR3 has 12 amino acids. The germline V and J ends were trimmed by 2 bases and 4 bases, with 8 bases remaining between them. The CDR3 nucleotides read TGCAGCGTTGAACGCTCGACCACTGAAGCTTTCTTT. It translates to CSVERSTTEAFF.

Many counts were recorded for this clonotype. This sequence joins TRBV20-1 and TRBJ1-2; D gene uncertain. V was clipped by 2 bases and J by 4 bases, with 8 bases between them. Germline-derived CDR1 and CDR2 are DFQATT and SNEGSKA (reference sequence). The CDR3 has 12 amino acids. The CDR3 sequence is CSARTRGYGYTF. The CDR3 DNA sequence: TGCAGTGCTAGAACCCGCGGCTATGGCTACACCTTC.

The V call is TRBV29-1, the J call TRBJ2-7; D ambiguous. The germline V gene has CDR1 SQVTM and CDR2 ANQGSEA. This CDR3 region has 11 residues. Trimming shortened V by 6 bases and J by 3 bases, and 9 bases separated the two germline ends. CDR3 bases: TGCAGCGTCTGGACGGGCTACGAGCAGTACTTC. Encoded protein: CSVWTGYEQYF.

The gene calls are TRBV5-1 and TRBJ1-1, with TRBD1 matching over 8 bases. The length of the CDR3 is 14 residues. Trimming cost V 8 bases and J 4 bases; bases outside gene matches: 10. The germline gives CDR1 SGHRS, CDR2 YFSETQ. Here the CDR3 reads CASSLYTGGTEAFF. The CDR3 nucleotides are TGCGCCAGTAGCCTCTATACAGGGGGCACTGAAGCTTTCTTT.

The rearrangement joins TRBV20-1 to TRBJ2-7, with 7 bases that match TRBD2. Trimming at V came to 4 bases and at J to 5 bases, leaving 20 bases not matched to a gene. This CDR3 spans 17 amino acids. The germline V gene encodes CDR1 DFQATT and CDR2 SNEGSKA (reference sequence). The CDR3 DNA follows: TGCAGTGCTATGATGGGCGGGAGTAAGTTTTTCATGGACGAGCAGTACTTC. Translated, it gives CSAMMGGSKFFMDEQYF.

The DNA for the CDR3 is TGTGCCAGCAGTCCCCACAGGGGGCAGTTCGGCTCCTATAATTCACCCCTCCACTTT. This sequence encodes CASSPHRGQFGSYNSPLHF. The chain has TRBV28 and TRBJ1-6, with 9 bases matching TRBD1. Germline lookup yields CDR1 MDHEN and CDR2 SYDVKM. V was pared by 5 bases and J by 0 bases, with 11 bases of the junction left unmatched. This CDR3 spans 19 amino acids.

This clonotype was seen more than once but under ten times. The V gene is TRBV14, the J gene TRBJ1-3; the D is unclear. Per the germline V gene, CDR1 is SGHDN and CDR2 is FVKESK. There are 13 residues in the CDR3. The V end was cut by 4 bases, the J end by 2 bases, with 6 bases between. The CDR3 nucleotides are TGTGCCAGCAGCCCAAATCCTGGAAACACCATATATTTT. Amino acids: CASSPNPGNTIYF.

This clonotype was counted only a few times. The chain employs TRBV12-3 or TRBV12-4 and TRBJ1-1; a possible D gene is TRBD1 (6 bases). Trimming took 4 bases from V and 3 from J, leaving 18 bases between them. This CDR3 has 16 residues. CDR3 DNA sequence: TGTGCCAGCAGTTCCTACCACCAAGGGGGGGACACTGAAGCTTTCTTT. It codes for CASSSYHQGGDTEAFF.

This sequence joins TRBV18 and TRBJ1-6; D is unresolved. The CDR3 length is 13 residues. Per germline, CDR1 KGHSH and CDR2 LQKENI. The ends were cut back, 2 bases at V and 11 bases at J, with 10 bases in the middle. The CDR3 loop reads CASSPVAEPPLHF. The CDR3 DNA is TGTGCCAGCTCACCAGTAGCGGAGCCACCCCTCCACTTT.

This clonotype was picked up many times. The CDR3 nucleotides are TGTGCCAGCAGCGTAAGGCCAGGCACTGAAGCTTTCTTT. As protein: CASSVRPGTEAFF. The rearrangement links TRBV9 to TRBJ1-1; D not resolved. The V end was cut by 1 base, the J end by 4 bases, with 8 bases between. CDR1 is SGDLS and CDR2 is YYNGEE in the germline V gene. The CDR3 length is 13 residues.

The table lists this clonotype with many counts. The chain uses TRBV20-1 and TRBJ1-2, with TRBD1 matching 8 bases. The CDR3 has 13 residues. The ends lost 6 bases at V and 6 bases at J; junction bases unmatched: 9. Germline V gene sequence: CDR1 DFQATT, CDR2 SNEGSKA (reference sequence). CDR3 nucleotides: TGCAGTGCAACCAGGACAGGGATACATGGCTACACCTTC. It encodes CSATRTGIHGYTF.

The genes are TRBV5-1 and TRBJ2-3; D tentatively fits TRBD1 or TRBD2 (5 bases each). CDR1 SGHRS and CDR2 YFSETQ come from the germline V gene. The V end was cut by 6 bases, the J end by 0 bases, with 11 bases between. This CDR3 is 14 amino acids long. The CDR3 reads CASKGPTSTDTQYF. The CDR3 DNA reads TGCGCCAGCAAGGGACCAACAAGCACAGATACGCAGTATTTT.

J is TRBJ1-1 and V is TRBV9, with D uncertain. The V end lost 7 bases, the J end lost 3 bases, and 13 bases lay between the germline ends. Germline CDR1 reads SGDLS; CDR2 reads YYNGEE. The CDR3 length is 13 residues. CDR3 sequence (DNA): TGTGCCAGCTCCGGTACAAGGGACACTGAAGCTTTCTTT. It specifies CASSGTRDTEAFF.

The chain has TRBV24-1 and TRBJ1-2; 8 positions match TRBD1. CDR3 size: 15 residues. Germline V CDR1 and CDR2: KGHDR, SFDVKD. J gave up 8 bases and V 0 bases, and 7 bases lay outside the gene matches. In DNA form, the CDR3 reads TGTGCCACCAGTGATTTGTCCCAGGGGGCCAGAGGCTACACCTTC. Its translation is CATSDLSQGARGYTF.

This clonotype has at least ten counts. V and J are TRBV20-1 and TRBJ2-1; the match to TRBD2 covers 9 bases. The junction had 5 bases not matched to a gene; V was cut back by 5 bases and J by 0 bases. The CDR3 sequence is 15 residues long. The V gene's germline CDR1 is DFQATT and CDR2 SNEGSKA (reference sequence). The CDR3 sequence is CSAGGLASSYNEQFF. CDR3 nucleotides: TGCAGTGCTGGGGGACTAGCAAGCTCCTACAATGAGCAGTTCTTC.

This rearrangement joins TRBV7-9 to TRBJ2-1; D remains unclear. This CDR3 contains 15 residues. V dropped 3 bases and J dropped 0 bases, with 9 bases sitting between them. Germline CDR1 is SEHNR and CDR2 is FQNEAQ (reference sequence). The CDR3 coding sequence is TGTGCCAGCAGCTTCAAAGCCTTCTCCTACAATGAGCAGTTCTTC. Translated, it gives CASSFKAFSYNEQFF.

The rearrangement links TRBV4-2 to TRBJ1-4, with 9 bases fitting TRBD1. Germline V lookup: CDR1 LGHNA, CDR2 YNFKEQ. V shed 7 bases and J 2 bases; nucleotides not matched to a gene: 8. The CDR3 spans 16 residues. The CDR3 spells CASTLDRGRTNEKLFF. CDR3 in DNA: TGTGCCAGCACCCTGGACAGGGGAAGGACTAATGAAAAACTGTTTTTT.

This clonotype occurred a few times. J is TRBJ1-5 and V is TRBV20-1; D uncertain. The CDR3 is 11 residues long. V was pared by 5 bases and J by 11 bases, with 13 bases between. Germline V gene sequence: CDR1 DFQATT, CDR2 SNEGSKA (reference sequence). CDR3 coding DNA: TGCAGTGCTTCTCAGGAGACGGCCCAGCATTTT. Translated, it gives CSASQETAQHF.

This clonotype appeared a few times. The chain couples TRBV20-1 to TRBJ1-5; possibly TRBD1 for D (5 bases). The CDR3 is 12 amino acids. Trimming cost V 5 bases and J 0 bases, with 5 bases left between them. Germline CDR1 and CDR2: DFQATT and SNEGSKA (reference sequence). CDR3 in amino acids: CSADSSNQPQHF. The CDR3 DNA reads TGCAGTGCTGACAGTAGCAATCAGCCCCAGCATTTT.